This T cell receptor beta chain was identified in a study of Graves' ophthalmopathy and Graves' hyperthyroidism. Amplified TCR beta CDR3 regions were obtained using RNA transcripts as template. Second-round multiplex PCR came after first-round RT-PCR with HTBI primers. Using its own MiXCR run on the multiplex PCR reads, TCRdb lists one record per CDR3 protein. The sample has roughly 610,000 distinct CDR3 sequences, roughly 20% seen once. In this sample, this clonotype turned up a few times. This CDR3 is built from 13 residues. Trimming at V came to 8 bases and at J to 3 bases, leaving 4 bases not matched to a gene. CDR1 is ENHRY, CDR2 SYGVKD, per germline.

The V and J genes are TRBV10-3 and TRBJ1-2, with TRBD1 identical over 9 bases. The sample comprised peripheral blood. This receptor was taken from a woman between 18 and 30 years old with stable Graves' hyperthyroidism. Some clones in this sample may be carry-over from other donors' samples. In nucleotides, the CDR3 is TGTGCCATCGGACAGGGGCTTCACTATGGCTACACCTTC. It specifies CAIGQGLHYGYTF.